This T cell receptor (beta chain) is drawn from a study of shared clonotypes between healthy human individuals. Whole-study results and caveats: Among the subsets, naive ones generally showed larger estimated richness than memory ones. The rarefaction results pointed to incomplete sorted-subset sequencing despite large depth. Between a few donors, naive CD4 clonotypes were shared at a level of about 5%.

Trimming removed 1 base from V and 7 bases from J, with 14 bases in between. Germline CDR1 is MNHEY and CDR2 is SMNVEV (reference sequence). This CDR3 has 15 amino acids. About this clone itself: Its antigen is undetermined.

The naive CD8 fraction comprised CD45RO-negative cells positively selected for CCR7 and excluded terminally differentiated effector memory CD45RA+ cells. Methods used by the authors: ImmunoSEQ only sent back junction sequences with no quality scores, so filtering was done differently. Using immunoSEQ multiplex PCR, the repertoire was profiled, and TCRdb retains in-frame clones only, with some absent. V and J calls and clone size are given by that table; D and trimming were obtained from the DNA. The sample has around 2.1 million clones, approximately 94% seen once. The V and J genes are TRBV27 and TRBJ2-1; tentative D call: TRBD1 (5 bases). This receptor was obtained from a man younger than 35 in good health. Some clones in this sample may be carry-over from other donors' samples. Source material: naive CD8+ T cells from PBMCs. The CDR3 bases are TGTGCCAGCAGTTTATATCCCTCAGGGCCGAATGAGCAGTTCTTC. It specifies CASSLYPSGPNEQFF.